This T cell receptor (beta chain) is drawn from a study of cytomegalovirus exposure and HLA in healthy donors (dated by TCRdb to the late 2010s). Regarding the study in general: According to an earlier analysis of several hundred of the donors, about 179 million T cells yielded over 90 million unique TCR beta sequences and 276 Gb of sequence data. To predict cytomegalovirus infection status, the study combined high-throughput TCR immunosequencing, statistical association of individual TCRs with disease status, and machine learning. An earlier analysis of approximately 580 of the donors used high-throughput TCR beta sequencing to judge whether each TCR beta V gene segment behaved as functional or pseudogenic. Donor age, sex, ethnicity and CMV serostatus were compiled together with the repertoire data. Approximately 310 gigabases of sequencing data and tens of millions of unique TCR sequences were included in an early release covering about 600 HLA-typed donors. HLA typing covered class I and class II loci at four-digit resolution. A later analysis re-examined previously published TCR beta repertoires from more than 650 donors and added high-resolution HLA genotyping to investigate patterns of TCR occurrence. Using immunosequencing, the study profiled T cell repertoires from some 670 subjects and related those repertoires to cytomegalovirus serostatus. Across about 380 genotyped donors of the cohort, an average of about 200,000 unique TCR beta nucleotide sequences per donor were sequenced, and roughly a sixth of those sequences were non-productive. Of the roughly 400 genotyped donors, 70% to 90% were placed in the genetic ancestry cluster associated with self-reported Caucasian donors. The number of donors typed differed by locus, with roughly 629-640 for A, B, C, DRB1 and DQB1, approximately 500 for DQA1, nearly 610 for DPA1, and 472 for DPB1. About five DR-DQ haplotypes were treated as single units for association and clustering because of strong linkage in the cohort. The later analysis used no new phenotypic data to find candidate immune exposures, relying instead on TCR beta sequences and their occurrence across donors. A later genetic analysis used genome-wide SNP genotypes for about 60% of the roughly 700 donors, treating that subset as a discovery cohort. The study was designed to test whether signatures of past pathogen exposure could be identified by cataloging public T cell receptors. A separate validation cohort of approximately 130 different subjects was used in addition to the approximately 610-subject first cohort. Every discovery cohort repertoire had been produced on one sequencing platform. Overall study results and their limits: A later analysis found that TCR association rates varied across HLA loci, with DRB1 alleles showing the most associated TCRs and HLA-C alleles the fewest. Correlated functional status among segregating V segments might be attributable to linkage disequilibrium, but an unknown experimental factor could not be ruled out. In a later analysis, several top co-occurrence clusters were reported to appear linked to parvovirus B19, influenza, CMV and Epstein-Barr virus. At a false discovery rate of 0.05, a later analysis linked under 20,000 TCR beta sequences to specific HLA alleles. Most TCR sequences were observed very rarely across donors, whereas some public TCRs were present in many individuals. A later analysis found that most CMV-associated TCR beta chains appeared HLA-restricted, with HLA associations seemingly driven largely by CMV exposure. The classifier was reported to diagnose cytomegalovirus status with high specificity and sensitivity in both the original and validation cohorts. Broadly in line with IMGT annotations, most TCR beta V segments showed up in productive rearrangements about 90% or about 30% of the time in an earlier analysis of under 700 of the donors. In a later genetic analysis, a missense DCLRE1C variant was associated with V-gene and J-gene trimming of TCR beta chains, and the association was replicated in an independent cohort. CMV serostatus was the only immune exposure information available for the cohort. It was suggested by the authors that the approach could potentially be generalized to other disease states and immunological phenotypes. In the study, some 180 TCR beta chains were listed as associated with cytomegalovirus. The 87-base-pair reads could not distinguish some IMGT-functional V segments, including TRBV6-2 and TRBV6-3, so those segments were excluded. The presence/absence analyses assumed that sequencing depth was roughly uniform across donors, and that assumption may not be true. Because HLA typing was unavailable for some donors at each locus, only the typed subset was used in association tests. A further reported finding was that TCR beta sequences accurately predicted the HLA-A and HLA-B alleles for most subjects in the first cohort. According to a later genetic analysis, donors in an Asian-associated ancestry cluster had fewer N-insertions in productive TCRs than the roughly 670-donor mean. A group of highly shared sequence variants was considered likely to be a technical artifact of the sequencing pipeline. A later analysis found that HLA-associated TCR beta chains were more clonally expanded and had lower generation probabilities than equally common non-associated chains. The earlier analysis of some 560 of the donors excluded approximately 15 rarely observed V segments, including chromosome 9 orphons, because counts were too low. When HLA alleles, especially DR and DQ, strongly co-occurred, TCR associations were difficult to assign to individual alleles. Three of the identified cytomegalovirus-associated TCR beta chains were confirmed in vitro to be specific for cytomegalovirus antigens. In this cohort, only TCR beta chains were sequenced, and detectable features were limited by the absence of alpha or paired-chain data.

The cohort comprised hundreds of healthy bone marrow donors. At the time of sampling, every cohort member was nominally healthy, though immune exposures that went unrecorded were likely present. The donor was CMV seropositive and belonged to the group of a few hundred seropositive cohort members. Each donor provided a peripheral blood sample, and peripheral blood mononuclear cells were used for TCR beta sequencing. The Qiagen DNeasy Blood Extraction Kit was used to extract genomic DNA from the blood cell samples. From the cysteine up to the phenylalanine, the CDR3 has a length of 13 residues. Only the CDR3 portion is preserved as DNA: 39 bases, with reading frame beginning at the first base. The CDR1 and CDR2 encoded by the germline V gene are MNHNS and SASEGT. V is clipped by 9 bases and J by 5 bases, and the sequence between their germline boundaries is 13 bases long. Concerning this clone itself: Its target antigen remains unknown. Per-base quality was not reported, and no clone a single base away is much larger than it.

The library was generated by the immunoSEQ multiplex PCR assay. The multiplex PCR relied on a mix of 60 forward primers for TCR Vbeta segments and 13 reverse primers for TCR Jbeta segments. The CDR3 region of rearranged TCR beta genes was amplified from genomic DNA by a multiplex PCR assay. On the Illumina HiSeq System, the amplified TCR beta libraries were sequenced as 87-base-pair reads. The original pipeline was this. A later analysis counted 65 million to 90 million unique TCR beta chains across the roughly 700 repertoires, and 10 million to 11 million of these chains were shared by at least two donors. Raw reads were error-corrected and collapsed into unique sequences with a nearest-neighbor algorithm that merged closely related sequences to remove PCR and sequencing errors. To assign V, D and J gene segments, CDR3 sequences were aligned to IMGT reference sequences. For a sequence to be retained, at least a six-nucleotide match to both a V gene segment and a J gene segment was required. A rearrangement was called productive if the CDR3 had no stop codons and remained in frame with V and J, and every other rearrangement was called non-productive. CDR3 was defined by IMGT convention, running from the second conserved V-encoded cysteine to the conserved J-encoded phenylalanine. The earlier analysis of 500 to 650 of the donors excluded any sequence lacking an unambiguous match to a single V gene segment. An earlier analysis of 550 to 650 of the donors classified V segments as functional when productive rearrangements were above 56.7% and as segregating when the standard deviation between donors was above 5%. A statistical classification framework was built to diagnose cytomegalovirus status from the catalog of TCR beta chain sequences. In a later analysis, V and J genes were assigned by comparing TCR nucleotide sequences against IMGT/GENE-DB human TR gene sequences. The TCRdist pipeline was used in a later analysis to assign CDR3 sequences and most-parsimonious VDJ recombination scenarios. In a later analysis, each TCR beta chain was defined by its CDR3 amino acid sequence together with its V-gene family, and reads lacking a unique V-gene family were excluded. In a later analysis, a few hundred highly shared, low-generation-probability nucleotide sequences were removed to address suspected cross-contamination and a sequencing artifact. For each public chain, a later analysis derived a clonal expansion index from normalized ranks of inferred template counts within each repertoire. In a later analysis, generation probabilities were computed with a VDJ recombination model fitted to out-of-frame rearrangements, and the resulting probabilities were checked against IGoR. A later analysis scored TCR-TCR, TCR-HLA and TCR-CMV co-occurrence with hypergeometric tests, applying a repertoire-size bias correction to TCR pairs. In a later analysis, false discovery rates were estimated by permuting HLA or CMV assignments 20 times. In a later analysis, co-occurring TCRs were grouped with DBSCAN, and TCRdist sequence similarity was added when clustering was performed within HLA-allele-positive subsets. Co-occurrence clustering excluded repertoires with fewer than 30,000 or more than 120,000 public chains, plus five with anomalous nucleotide sharing. In its TCRdb copy, this immuneACCESS table keeps in-frame sequences only and misses some clones. Where compared with another copy, unresolved V genes explain less than half of these, and the others have no known cause. The V and J calls and clone size come from that table; D and trimming were worked out from the DNA. The sample records 150,000 to 250,000 clones, 70% to 85% of which are singletons. About 4.4% of the sample comes from the top ten.

The receptor's source is a woman aged 25 to 45 in good health and CMV-seropositive. Sequencing used PBMCs. The chain is assembled from TRBV6-1 and TRBJ1-4; TRBD1 might be the D gene, on 6 matching bases. Here the CDR3 is given as CASVTGINEKLFF. The DNA sequence is given as TGTGCCAGTGTGACAGGAATAAATGAAAAACTGTTTTTT.